Shown below are 2 T cell receptor beta chains from a single sample sequenced in a study of cytomegalovirus exposure and HLA in healthy donors. The PCR employed 60 Vbeta primers together with 13 Jbeta primers. Some clones are missing from TCRdb's copy, which holds only in-frame ones; the method was immunoSEQ multiplex PCR. The sample has 150,000 or so clones; roughly 74% are singletons. Sequencing used PBMCs. The origin of the receptors is a male donor in good health and CMV-seronegative.

The rearrangement uses TRBV30 and TRBJ2-1; 9 positions agree with TRBD2. Germline-derived CDR1 and CDR2 are GTSNPN and SVGIG (reference sequence). This CDR3 has 15 residues. With 4 bases clipped from V and 5 bases from J, the junction kept 9 bases outside the gene matches. DNA of the CDR3: TGTGCCTGGACCACCGGGACTAGCAGTAACAATGAGCAGTTCTTC. This translates into CAWTTGTSSNNEQFF.

The V and J genes are TRBV28 and TRBJ2-2; 9 nucleotides agree with TRBD2. There are 15 residues in the CDR3. The germline V gene encodes CDR1 MDHEN and CDR2 SYDVKM. The ends lost 5 bases at V and 4 bases at J; junction bases unmatched: 5. Here the CDR3 DNA reads TGTGCCAGCAGTACTGGGACTAGCATCACCGGGGAGCTGTTTTTT. Protein sequence: CASSTGTSITGELFF. Using reference TRBV28 and TRBJ2-2 for the parts outside the CDR3, the full variable domain is DVKVTQSSRYLVKRTGEKVFLECVQDMDHENMFWYRQDPGLGLRLIYFSYDVKMKEKGDIPEGYSVSREKKERFSLILESASTNQTSMYLCASSTGTSITGELFFGEGSRLTVL.